The rows below give T cell receptor beta chains drawn from one sample of a study of Ad26.COV2.S vaccination and SARS-CoV-2 variants. The method was immunoSEQ multiplex PCR; TCRdb's version includes in-frame clones alone and lacks a portion of them. The sample holds about 240,000 clones, roughly 90% seen once. Source: peripheral blood, taken in a trial of Ad26.COV2.S vaccine versus placebo. These receptors were obtained from a person between 18 and 59 years old who received the Ad26.COV2.S COVID-19 vaccine or a placebo. The CDR3 runs from the conserved cysteine through the conserved F or W. The D gene is left open where the match is weak. Expanded clones are given a class, and other clones once, few, many or no size at all.

J,D,size,V,length,CDR3,DNA
TRBJ1-1,-,-,TRBV5-5,15,CASSLGRLEDTEAFF,TGTGCCAGCAGCTTGGGGAGGCTAGAGGACACTGAAGCTTTCTTT
TRBJ1-4,TRBD1,once,TRBV7-9,14,CASSSDRVWEKLFF,TGTGCCAGCAGCTCGGACAGGGTGTGGGAAAAACTGTTTTTT
TRBJ1-1,-,-,TRBV3-1/TRBV3-2,15,CASSQVMGPRTEAFF,TGTGCCAGCAGCCAAGTAATGGGACCAAGAACCGAAGCTTTCTTT
TRBJ2-3,-,-,TRBV19,15,CASSTGSGLTDTQYF,TGTGCCAGTAGTACTGGCTCGGGACTCACAGATACGCAGTATTTT
TRBJ1-1,-,-,TRBV14,16,CASSQKEWYGNTEAFF,TGTGCCAGCAGCCAGAAAGAATGGTATGGAAACACTGAAGCTTTCTTT
TRBJ1-1,TRBD1,-,TRBV28,14,CASSRTGERTEAFF,TGTGCCAGCAGCCGGACAGGGGAACGGACTGAAGCTTTCTTT
TRBJ1-1,-,once,TRBV6-5,12,CASSPGRTEAFF,TGTGCCAGCAGCCCAGGGAGGACTGAAGCTTTCTTT
TRBJ2-1,-,-,TRBV7-3,17,CASSLTGRASSYNEQFF,TGTGCCAGCAGCTTAACTGGACGGGCGAGCTCCTACAATGAGCAGTTCTTC
TRBJ1-2,-,-,TRBV28,16,CASSPGRGVPNYGYTF,TGTGCCAGCAGTCCAGGGCGGGGGGTTCCCAACTATGGCTACACCTTC
TRBJ2-5,-,-,TRBV11-2,15,CASSLRGQRGETQYF,TGTGCCAGCAGCTTACGGGGTCAGAGGGGAGAGACCCAGTACTTC
TRBJ2-7,-,-,TRBV3-1/TRBV3-2,15,CASSQGGLRFYEQYF,TGTGCCAGCAGCCAAGGGGGGTTGAGATTCTACGAGCAGTACTTC
TRBJ1-2,-,-,TRBV19,12,CASSARLRDNTF,TGTGCCAGTAGTGCGAGACTCCGGGACAACACCTTC
TRBJ2-4,TRBD2,once,TRBV28,16,CASSRTSLIAKNIQYF,TGTGCCAGCAGTCGGACTAGTCTAATAGCCAAAAACATTCAGTACTTC
TRBJ1-2,-,-,TRBV24-1,15,CATSELEWGDYGYTF,TGTGCCACCAGTGAACTAGAGTGGGGGGACTATGGCTACACCTTC
TRBJ2-1,TRBD2,few,TRBV27,15,CASTSLAGGSNEQFF,TGTGCCAGCACCTCCCTAGCGGGAGGGTCCAATGAGCAGTTCTTC
TRBJ2-4,-,once,TRBV6-6,15,CASRDSVIAKNIQYF,TGTGCCAGCAGGGACAGCGTAATAGCCAAAAACATTCAGTACTTC
TRBJ2-5,TRBD2,-,TRBV28,17,CASTKTSGYSRGETQYF,TGTGCCAGCACCAAGACTAGCGGGTACTCACGCGGGGAGACCCAGTACTTC
TRBJ2-7,-,-,TRBV30,14,CAWERTVPSYEQYF,TGTGCCTGGGAAAGGACAGTTCCCTCCTACGAGCAGTACTTC
TRBJ2-2,-,-,TRBV11-2,12,CASSPTRRELFF,TGTGCCAGCAGCCCGACAAGACGGGAGCTGTTTTTT
TRBJ2-7,-,-,TRBV5-1,15,CASSLAGTDSGEQYF,TGCGCCAGCAGCTTGGCCGGGACGGATTCGGGGGAGCAGTACTTC
TRBJ2-7,-,-,TRBV2,13,CASSVYPSYEQYF,TGTGCCAGCAGTGTTTACCCCTCCTACGAGCAGTACTTC
TRBJ1-4,TRBD1,once,TRBV30,14,CACPTGGMGEKLFF,TGTGCCTGTCCCACAGGGGGCATGGGTGAAAAACTGTTTTTT
TRBJ2-7,-,-,TRBV30,13,CAWSLTASYEQYF,TGTGCCTGGAGTTTGACCGCGTCCTACGAGCAGTACTTC
TRBJ1-4,-,-,TRBV7-9,17,CASSLGLDRKFNEKLFF,TGTGCCAGCAGCTTAGGTCTAGACCGGAAGTTTAATGAAAAACTGTTTTTT
TRBJ1-3,-,-,TRBV7-2,13,CASSPPNGNTIYF,TGTGCCAGCAGCCCACCGAACGGAAACACCATATATTTT
TRBJ2-7,-,-,TRBV28,12,CASSLFFYEQYF,TGTGCCAGCAGTTTATTTTTCTACGAGCAGTACTTC